Shown below are 10 T cell receptor beta chains from a single sample sequenced in a study of T cells after yellow fever vaccination (dated by TCRdb to between 2018 and 2021). To prepare the library, 5' RACE was applied. Sequencing took place on an Illumina HiSeq 2500. TCRdb reran the public reads through fastp at Q25 and MiXCR, keeping productive beta chains. Rows are combined by CDR3 protein, so each entry shows the most common genes and DNA. Across this sample there are about 630,000 distinct CDR3 sequences, with approximately 13% seen only once. The biggest ten clones account for approximately 15% of the sample. In the paper's terms, the treatment or condition label means: live attenuated yellow fever vaccine strain. Sequenced material: PBMCs, taken on the day of the yellow fever booster vaccination. Receptors were obtained from a man aged 25-45 years who received the YFV17D yellow fever vaccine.

The rearrangement joins TRBV12-3 or TRBV12-4 to TRBJ2-2, with TRBD2 identical over 9 bases. The CDR3 contains 17 residues. The trim removed 6 bases at V and 5 bases at J, leaving 13 bases unmatched. CDR3 loop: CASSPSWASGTTGELFF. CDR3 coding DNA: TGTGCCAGCAGCCCAAGCTGGGCTAGCGGGACTACCGGGGAGCTGTTTTTT.

This clonotype was seen more than once but under ten times. V gene TRBV15 combines with J gene TRBJ2-3, with unresolved D. CDR3 length: 13 residues. V lost 3 bases to trimming and J lost 4 bases, with 8 bases between them. CDR1 LNHNV and CDR2 YYDKDF come from the germline V gene (reference sequence). The CDR3 DNA is TGTGCCACCAGCAGGGATATTTCAGATACGCAGTATTTT. Amino acids: CATSRDISDTQYF.

J is TRBJ1-5 and V is TRBV7-2, with 8 bases aligning to TRBD1. Germline V gene sequence: CDR1 SGHTA, CDR2 FQGNSA. The CDR3 runs to 15 residues. The junction had 5 bases not matched to a gene; V was cut back by 6 bases and J by 1 base. The CDR3 region has the DNA TGTGCCAGCAGTGAAAGGACAGGGAGCAATCAGCCCCAGCATTTT. Encoded protein: CASSERTGSNQPQHF.

The chain couples TRBV20-1 to TRBJ2-7, with 14 positions matching TRBD2. CDR1 and CDR2 (germline): DFQATT, SNEGSKA (reference sequence). CDR3 size: 14 residues. V was pared by 3 bases and J by 4 bases, with 2 bases of the junction left unmatched. CDR3: CSARGLAGVYEQYF. Written as DNA, the CDR3 is TGCAGTGCTAGGGGACTAGCGGGAGTGTACGAGCAGTACTTC.

This clonotype has just a few counts. This sequence joins TRBV20-1 and TRBJ2-7; 10 bases align to TRBD2. The V gene end was trimmed by 3 bases and the J gene end by 1 base; junction bases not matched to a gene: 24. Germline V gene lookup returns CDR1 DFQATT and CDR2 SNEGSKA (reference sequence). The CDR3 runs 21 residues. Here the CDR3 reads CSASSSSGSHWRSGGSYEQYF. Written as DNA, the CDR3 is TGCAGTGCTAGCTCGTCTAGCGGGAGTCACTGGCGATCGGGTGGATCCTACGAGCAGTACTTC.

V and J are TRBV6-1 and TRBJ1-2, with D hard to call. V was shortened by 7 bases and J by 4 bases, with 13 bases between the two germline ends. CDR1 MNHNS and CDR2 SASEGT come from the germline V gene. The CDR3 spans 13 residues. The CDR3 sequence: CASTKPGSYGYTF. The CDR3 DNA is TGTGCCAGCACCAAACCGGGCTCCTATGGCTACACCTTC.

A few counts support this clonotype. This chain connects TRBV6-5 to TRBJ2-1, with D unresolved. CDR1 and CDR2 (germline): MNHEY, SVGAGI. The CDR3 spans 13 residues. The ends were cut back, 8 bases at V and 4 bases at J, with 12 bases in the middle. The CDR3 loop reads CASRNMGYNEQFF. The CDR3 coding sequence is TGTGCCAGCCGTAACATGGGGTACAATGAGCAGTTCTTC.

The chain recombines TRBV23-1 with TRBJ2-5; no reliable D call. TRBV23-1 is flagged as an ORF with uncertain function. With 11 bases removed from V and 5 bases from J, the gap between germline ends came to 9 bases. The CDR3 totals 10 residues. CDR3 nucleotide sequence: TGCGCCCGGCCCACGGAGACCCAGTACTTC. Its protein product is CARPTETQYF.

The chain couples TRBV5-1 to TRBJ1-1; 7 bases fit TRBD1. This CDR3 is 15 amino acids long. Per germline, CDR1 SGHRS and CDR2 YFSETQ. V lost 4 bases, J lost 2 bases, and 8 bases stayed unmatched. The CDR3 nucleotides read TGCGCCAGCAGCCGACCTCCAGGGGGTAACACTGAAGCTTTCTTT. The encoded protein is CASSRPPGGNTEAFF.

This clonotype has at least ten counts. The chain has TRBV7-6 and TRBJ2-7; 9 bases are a match to TRBD2. Looked up from germline, CDR1 is SGHVS and CDR2 is FNYEAQ. The junction had 10 bases not matched to a gene; V was cut back by 1 base and J by 6 bases. The CDR3 is 16 residues long. The CDR3 sequence: CASSLGVLAGTREQYF. CDR3 coding DNA: TGTGCCAGCAGCTTAGGCGTTCTAGCGGGAACGCGCGAGCAGTACTTC.